This TCR beta chain was retrieved from a study of cytotoxic CD8 clonotypes in ibrutinib-treated CLL. Study results and limitations: Sampling times differed between sustained-remission and progressing patients.

As regards this clone: Its target is unknown.

The CDR3 loop spans 16 amino acids. Germline assignment: CDR1 MNHEY and CDR2 SMNVEV (reference sequence). V was pared by 8 bases and J by 2 bases, with 12 bases of the junction left unmatched. Sequencing was performed with immunoSEQ multiplex PCR; in TCRdb, only in-frame clones are kept and a portion is missing. Here the sample spans more than 200,000 clones, 70% being singletons. Sequenced material: PBMCs, taken after 24 months of ibrutinib treatment. The chain carries TRBV27 and TRBJ2-3, with TRBD2 matching over 8 bases. The source is a human donor with chronic lymphocytic leukemia. The CDR3 DNA sequence: TGTGCCAGCCTCTCGCTGCAGCGGGAGTCCACAGATACGCAGTATTTT. Translating gives CASLSLQRESTDTQYF.